These 18 T cell receptor beta chains were all obtained from the same sample, sequenced in a study of technical replicates of blood from a few donors. Measured with immunoSEQ multiplex PCR; TCRdb has only the in-frame clones, and not every one. This table holds under 95,000 clones, 98% found once. Sequenced: T cells isolated from PBMCs. The receptors originated from a human donor in good health.

V is TRBV11-3 and J is TRBJ1-2, with TRBD1 matching 8 bases. Trimming at V came to 10 bases and at J to 6 bases, leaving 4 bases not matched to a gene. The CDR3 has 11 amino acids. Germline-derived CDR1 and CDR2 are SGHNT and YENEEA. This CDR3 reads CAIEDRDGYTF. The CDR3 DNA sequence: TGTGCCATCGAGGACAGGGATGGCTACACCTTC.

The rearrangement joins TRBV10-2 to TRBJ2-1, with TRBD1 matching 8 bases. With V trimmed by 3 bases and J by 4 bases, 8 bases remained unmatched. Germline V CDR1 and CDR2: WSHSY, SAAADI. This CDR3 contains 16 residues. The CDR3 DNA is TGCGCCAGCAGTGAAGGTCGGGACAGGATTTACAATGAGCAGTTCTTC. Translating gives CASSEGRDRIYNEQFF.

V usage is TRBV2 and J usage is TRBJ1-2; D is perhaps TRBD1 (6 bases). Trimming took off 9 bases at V and 4 bases at J, with 27 bases between the two ends. The CDR3 is 17 residues long. Per the germline V gene, CDR1 is SNHLY and CDR2 is FYNNEI. The chain's CDR3 is CASCRNSDHQGTYGYTF. Written as DNA, the CDR3 is TGTGCCAGTTGTCGCAATTCCGACCATCAGGGGACCTATGGCTACACCTTC.

The gene calls are TRBV5-8 and TRBJ2-5; 9 bases agree with TRBD1. Trimming removed 5 bases from V and 2 bases from J; junction bases left unmatched: 7. In germline, CDR1 is SGHTS, CDR2 YDEGEE. The CDR3 is made up of 15 amino acids. The DNA for the CDR3 is TGTGCCAGCAGGCGACAGGGGGTAAAGCAAGAGACCCAGTACTTC. Amino acids: CASRRQGVKQETQYF.

This clone was picked up one time. The rearrangement joins TRBV9 to TRBJ2-1; TRBD2 might be the D (5 bases). This CDR3 has 15 residues. The V end was cut by 2 bases, the J end by 4 bases, with 13 bases between. Germline-derived CDR1 and CDR2 are SGDLS and YYNGEE. The CDR3 region has the DNA TGTGCCAGCAGCGTGGGGAGCGGAGCTTACAATGAGCAGTTCTTC. This gives the protein CASSVGSGAYNEQFF.

This chain joins TRBV19 and TRBJ1-5, with D perhaps matching TRBD1 (5 bases). Deletions cut 9 bases from V and 2 bases from J, with 17 bases between. This CDR3 region has 15 residues. Germline V gene data show CDR1 as LNHDA and CDR2 as SQIVND (reference sequence). The CDR3 spells CASRDYYSGNQPQHF. In nucleotides, the CDR3 is TGTGCCAGCCGGGACTATTATAGTGGCAATCAGCCCCAGCATTTT.

The table lists this clone with a count of one. This chain connects TRBV2 to TRBJ2-2; the D gene is possibly TRBD2 (6 bases). V was trimmed by 8 bases and J by 7 bases, leaving 17 bases between them. This CDR3 has 14 residues. Germline V gene lookup returns CDR1 SNHLY and CDR2 FYNNEI. The CDR3 region has the DNA TGTGCCAGCGCACTGCCGGGGGAGGACGGGGAGCTGTTTTTT. It codes for CASALPGEDGELFF.

This chain uses TRBV15 with TRBJ2-3, with 13 positions matching TRBD2. V was pared by 1 base and J by 4 bases, with 2 bases of the junction left unmatched. The CDR3 has 16 residues. Germline CDR1 LNHNV, CDR2 YYDKDF (reference sequence). CDR3 protein: CATSRGTSGRPDTQYF. CDR3 nucleotides: TGTGCCACCAGCAGAGGGACTAGCGGGAGACCAGATACGCAGTATTTT.

The V gene is TRBV5-5, the J gene TRBJ1-1; TRBD1 might be the D (6 bases). The germline gives CDR1 SGHKS, CDR2 YYEKEE (reference sequence). Between the trimmed V and J ends, which lost 4 bases and 1 base, there was a span of 14 bases. This CDR3 is 15 amino acids long. This CDR3 reads CASSPGTRGNTEAFF. The CDR3 region has the DNA TGTGCCAGCAGCCCAGGGACACGGGGGAACACTGAAGCTTTCTTT.

The chain links TRBV5-1 to TRBJ2-7; 7 nucleotides match TRBD1. The CDR3 is 14 residues long. V lost 3 bases, J lost 5 bases, and 8 bases stayed unmatched. Germline loops: CDR1 SGHRS, CDR2 YFSETQ. CDR3 loop: CASSSQGFSNEQYF. The CDR3 region has the DNA TGCGCCAGCAGCTCACAGGGGTTCAGCAACGAGCAGTACTTC.

The CDR3 sequence: CASRHRGQETQYF. The CDR3 DNA reads as TGTGCCAGCAGGCACAGGGGCCAAGAGACCCAGTACTTC. J is TRBJ2-5 and V is TRBV28, with 7 bases fitting TRBD1. This CDR3 has 13 amino acids. V lost 6 bases, J lost 1 base, and 2 bases stayed unmatched. Germline values: CDR1 MDHEN, CDR2 SYDVKM. Full variable domain (missing parts from reference TRBV28 and TRBJ2-5): DVKVTQSSRYLVKRTGEKVFLECVQDMDHENMFWYRQDPGLGLRLIYFSYDVKMKEKGDIPEGYSVSREKKERFSLILESASTNQTSMYLCASRHRGQETQYFGPGTRLLVL.

The V and J genes are TRBV7-8 and TRBJ1-6, with a tentative D call TRBD1 (5 bases). The CDR3 runs to 18 residues. The germline V and J ends were trimmed by 3 bases and 4 bases, with 19 bases remaining between them. Germline V lookup: CDR1 SGHVS, CDR2 FQNEAQ. CDR3 DNA: TGTGCCAGCAGCTTTTCCGGGACTCAGTTCCCATATAATTCACCCCTCCACTTT. The encoded protein is CASSFSGTQFPYNSPLHF.

The rearrangement links TRBV9 to TRBJ1-6; a possible D gene is TRBD1 (5 bases). This CDR3 has 13 residues. V lost 4 bases and J 7 bases, leaving 9 bases between the germline ends. CDR1 and CDR2 from the germline V gene are SGDLS and YYNGEE. The CDR3, as DNA: TGTGCCAGCAGCAGACAGAAGAATTCACCCCTCCACTTT. Amino acids: CASSRQKNSPLHF.

This CDR3 is CASSWVAVSSTDTQYF. CDR3 sequence (DNA): TGTGCCAGCAGTTGGGTAGCGGTGTCGAGCACAGATACGCAGTATTTT. The chain carries TRBV28 and TRBJ2-3; perhaps TRBD2 as D (6 bases). Germline assignment: CDR1 MDHEN and CDR2 SYDVKM. CDR3 length equals 16 residues. Trimming shortened V by 4 bases and J by 0 bases, and 14 bases separated the two germline ends.

V usage is TRBV7-9 and J usage is TRBJ2-6, with D maybe TRBD2 (5 bases). V was pared by 10 bases and J by 0 bases, with 16 bases between. The CDR3 covers 16 residues. In germline, CDR1 is SEHNR, CDR2 FQNEAQ (reference sequence). This CDR3 is CATGPGVGSGANVLTF. The CDR3 DNA reads as TGTGCCACGGGCCCCGGGGTGGGCTCTGGGGCCAACGTCCTGACTTTC.

The J gene is TRBJ1-3, the V gene TRBV11-2; D is perhaps TRBD1 (5 bases). Germline CDR1 is SGHAT and CDR2 is FQNNGV. The germline V and J ends were trimmed by 2 bases and 0 bases, with 14 bases remaining between them. The CDR3 sequence is 17 residues long. The DNA of the CDR3 is TGTGCCAGCAGCTTACTGTTTACAGGCCTCTCTGGAAACACCATATATTTT. It encodes CASSLLFTGLSGNTIYF.

The table lists this clone with a count of one. The chain has TRBV11-2 and TRBJ2-5, with 7 bases identical to TRBD1. CDR1 and CDR2 (germline): SGHAT, FQNNGV. V lost 6 bases and J lost 1; bases outside the gene matches: 8. There are 15 residues in the CDR3. The CDR3 loop is CASRTTTGSQETQYF. CDR3 nucleotides: TGTGCCAGCAGAACAACGACAGGGAGCCAAGAGACCCAGTACTTC.

J is TRBJ2-7 and V is TRBV19; 9 bases are shared with TRBD1. The CDR3 runs 15 residues. Trimming at V came to 4 bases and at J to 4 bases, leaving 8 bases not matched to a gene. The germline CDR1 and CDR2 sequences are LNHDA and SQIVND (reference sequence). This chain's CDR3 is CASSTKQGAMYEQYF. The CDR3 bases are TGTGCCAGTAGTACGAAACAGGGGGCGATGTACGAGCAGTACTTC.